What follows is one T cell receptor beta chain and its context. Its antigen is as yet unknown. V lost 5 bases and J lost 0, with 14 bases in between. Germline CDR1 is MDHEN and CDR2 is SYDVKM. This CDR3 comprises 16 residues. The source of the sample is a study of PD-1 blockade in classical Hodgkin lymphoma. General study findings and limits: A reduction in baseline TCR diversity was reportedly seen in newly diagnosed patients relative to healthy donors.

Time point described: newly diagnosed, previously untreated cHL patient sample. Measured with immunoSEQ multiplex PCR; TCRdb has only the in-frame clones, and not every one. The sample has tens of thousands of clones, roughly 88% seen once. The specimen sequenced was peripheral blood mononuclear cells (PBMCs). The TCR comes from a human donor with classical Hodgkin lymphoma. This rearrangement joins TRBV28 to TRBJ2-1, with a possible D match to TRBD2 (6 bases). Here the CDR3 reads CASSRLAESSYNEQFF. The CDR3 DNA follows: TGTGCCAGCAGTAGATTAGCGGAGAGCTCCTACAATGAGCAGTTCTTC.